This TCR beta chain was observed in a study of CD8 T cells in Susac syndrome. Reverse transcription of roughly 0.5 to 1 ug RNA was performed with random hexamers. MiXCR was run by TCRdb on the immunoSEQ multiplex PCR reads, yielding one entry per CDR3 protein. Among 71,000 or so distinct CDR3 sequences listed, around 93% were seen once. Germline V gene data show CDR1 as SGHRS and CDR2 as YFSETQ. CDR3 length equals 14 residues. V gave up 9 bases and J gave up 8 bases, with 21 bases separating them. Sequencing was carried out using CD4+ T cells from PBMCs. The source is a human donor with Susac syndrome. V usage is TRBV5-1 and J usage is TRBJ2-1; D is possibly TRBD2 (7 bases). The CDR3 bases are TGCGCCACCCGGGGGGCCCCGGCGGTCGATGAGCAGTTCTTC. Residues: CATRGAPAVDEQFF.